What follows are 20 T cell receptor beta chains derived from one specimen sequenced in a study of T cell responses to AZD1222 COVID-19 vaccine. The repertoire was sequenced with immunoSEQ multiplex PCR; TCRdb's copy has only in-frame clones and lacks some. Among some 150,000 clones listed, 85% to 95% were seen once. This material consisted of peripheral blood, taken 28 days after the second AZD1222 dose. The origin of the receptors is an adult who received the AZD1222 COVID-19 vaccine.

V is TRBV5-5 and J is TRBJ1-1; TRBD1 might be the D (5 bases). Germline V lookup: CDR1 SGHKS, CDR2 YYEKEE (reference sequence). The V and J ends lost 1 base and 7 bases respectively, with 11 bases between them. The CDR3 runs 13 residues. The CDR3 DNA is TGTGCCAGCAGCTTGTTCCTGGGGGGTGAAGCTTTCTTT. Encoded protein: CASSLFLGGEAFF.

CDR3 amino acids: CARPHAQRGTSNQPQHF. As DNA, the CDR3 is TGTGCCAGACCTCACGCCCAACGCGGGACCAGCAATCAGCCCCAGCATTTT. The V gene is TRBV6-4, the J gene TRBJ1-5; a possible D gene is TRBD1 (5 bases). V dropped 9 bases and J dropped 1 base, with 22 bases sitting between them. The CDR3 is made up of 17 amino acids. CDR1 is MRHNA and CDR2 is SNTAGT in the germline V gene.

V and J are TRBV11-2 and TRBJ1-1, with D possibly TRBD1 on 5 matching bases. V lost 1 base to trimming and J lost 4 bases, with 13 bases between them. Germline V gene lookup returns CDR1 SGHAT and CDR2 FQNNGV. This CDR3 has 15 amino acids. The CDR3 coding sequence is TGTGCCAGCAGCTTAGTTGGGGGGGTCATCACTGAAGCTTTCTTT. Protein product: CASSLVGGVITEAFF.

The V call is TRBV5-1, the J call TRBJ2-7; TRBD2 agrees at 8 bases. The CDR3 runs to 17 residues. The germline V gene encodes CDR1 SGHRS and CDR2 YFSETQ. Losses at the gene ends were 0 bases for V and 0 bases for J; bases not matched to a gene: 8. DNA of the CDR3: TGCGCCAGCAGCTTGGATTCCGGGAGGGCCTCCTCCTACGAGCAGTACTTC. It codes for CASSLDSGRASSYEQYF.

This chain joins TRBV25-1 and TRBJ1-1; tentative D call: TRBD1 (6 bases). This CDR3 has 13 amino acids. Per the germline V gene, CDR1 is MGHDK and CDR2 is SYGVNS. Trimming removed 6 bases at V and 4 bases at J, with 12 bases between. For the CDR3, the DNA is TGTGCCAGCAGAGGGACACTGAGCACTGAAGCTTTCTTT. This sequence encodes CASRGTLSTEAFF.

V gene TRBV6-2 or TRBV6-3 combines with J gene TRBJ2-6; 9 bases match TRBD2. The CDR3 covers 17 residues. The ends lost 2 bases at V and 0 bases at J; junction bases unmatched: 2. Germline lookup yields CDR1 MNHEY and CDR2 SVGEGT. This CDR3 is CASSYGGGVSGANVLTF. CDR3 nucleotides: TGTGCCAGCAGTTACGGCGGGGGGGTCTCTGGGGCCAACGTCCTGACTTTC.

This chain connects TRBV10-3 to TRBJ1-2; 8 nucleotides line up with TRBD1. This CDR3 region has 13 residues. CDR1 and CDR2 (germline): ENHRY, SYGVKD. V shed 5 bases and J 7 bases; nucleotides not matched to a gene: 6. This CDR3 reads CAISLTGEGGYTF. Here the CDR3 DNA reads TGTGCCATCAGTTTGACAGGGGAAGGTGGCTACACCTTC.

The CDR3 sequence is CASSPRGENTEAFF. CDR3 coding DNA: TGTGCCAGCAGCCCCAGGGGAGAGAACACTGAAGCTTTCTTT. This sequence joins TRBV7-9 and TRBJ1-1, with D tentatively TRBD1 (6 bases). CDR1 is SEHNR, CDR2 FQNEAQ, per germline (reference sequence). The CDR3 covers 14 residues. Trimming took off 5 bases at V and 1 base at J, with 11 bases between the two ends.

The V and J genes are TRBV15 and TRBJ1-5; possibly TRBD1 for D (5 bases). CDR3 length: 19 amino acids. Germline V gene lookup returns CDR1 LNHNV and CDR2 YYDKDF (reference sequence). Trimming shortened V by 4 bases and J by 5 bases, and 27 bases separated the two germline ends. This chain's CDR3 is CATSTWGWGTAKDDQPQHF. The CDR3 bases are TGTGCCACCAGCACGTGGGGCTGGGGGACCGCCAAAGACGATCAGCCCCAGCATTTT.

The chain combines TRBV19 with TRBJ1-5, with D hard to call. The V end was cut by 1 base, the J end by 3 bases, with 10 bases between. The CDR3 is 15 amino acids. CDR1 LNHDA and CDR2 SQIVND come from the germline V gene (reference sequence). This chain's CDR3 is CASSIGRSYNQPQHF. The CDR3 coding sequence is TGTGCCAGTAGTATAGGGCGGTCGTACAATCAGCCCCAGCATTTT.

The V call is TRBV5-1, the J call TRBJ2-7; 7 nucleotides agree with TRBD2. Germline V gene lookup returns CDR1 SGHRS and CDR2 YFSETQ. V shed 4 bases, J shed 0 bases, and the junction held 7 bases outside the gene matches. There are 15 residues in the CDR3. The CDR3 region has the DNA TGCGCCAGCAGCACTAGCGCGTCACGCTCCTACGAGCAGTACTTC. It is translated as CASSTSASRSYEQYF.

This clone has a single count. In DNA, the CDR3 is TGTGCCAGCAGTATAAGACAGGGCCGATCCACTGAAGCTTTCTTT. This codes for CASSIRQGRSTEAFF. The J gene is TRBJ1-1, the V gene TRBV27; 7 bases are a match to TRBD1. Germline V gives CDR1 MNHEY, CDR2 SMNVEV (reference sequence). With V trimmed by 5 bases and J by 4 bases, 10 bases remained unmatched. The CDR3 has 15 amino acids.

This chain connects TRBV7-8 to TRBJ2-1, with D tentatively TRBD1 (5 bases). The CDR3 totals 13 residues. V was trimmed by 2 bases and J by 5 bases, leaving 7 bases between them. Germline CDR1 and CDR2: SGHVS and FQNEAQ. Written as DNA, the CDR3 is TGTGCCAGCAGCTTAATAGGGGACAATGAGCAGTTCTTC. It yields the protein CASSLIGDNEQFF. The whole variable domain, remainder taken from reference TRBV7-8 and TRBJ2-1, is GAGVSQSPRYKVAKRGQDVALRCDPISGHVSLFWYQQALGQGPEFLTYFQNEAQLDKSGLPSDRFFAERPEGSVSTLKIQRTQQEDSAVYLCASSLIGDNEQFFGPGTRLTVL.

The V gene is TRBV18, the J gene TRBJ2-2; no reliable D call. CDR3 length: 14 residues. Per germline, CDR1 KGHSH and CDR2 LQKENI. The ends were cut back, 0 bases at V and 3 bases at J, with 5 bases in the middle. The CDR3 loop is CASSPPVDTGELFF. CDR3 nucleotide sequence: TGTGCCAGCTCACCACCGGTGGACACCGGGGAGCTGTTTTTT.

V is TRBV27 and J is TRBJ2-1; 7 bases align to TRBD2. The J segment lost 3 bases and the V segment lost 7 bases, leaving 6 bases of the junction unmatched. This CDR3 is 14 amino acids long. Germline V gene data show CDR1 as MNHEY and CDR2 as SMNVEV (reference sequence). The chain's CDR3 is CASNFGGSYNEQFF. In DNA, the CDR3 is TGTGCCAGCAATTTTGGCGGGAGCTACAATGAGCAGTTCTTC.

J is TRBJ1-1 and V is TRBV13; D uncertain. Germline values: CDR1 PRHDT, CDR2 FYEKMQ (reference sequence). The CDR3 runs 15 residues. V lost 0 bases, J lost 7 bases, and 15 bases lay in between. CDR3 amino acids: CASSLGDGSSYEAFF. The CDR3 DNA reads TGTGCCAGCAGCTTAGGCGACGGTTCCTCCTATGAAGCTTTCTTT.

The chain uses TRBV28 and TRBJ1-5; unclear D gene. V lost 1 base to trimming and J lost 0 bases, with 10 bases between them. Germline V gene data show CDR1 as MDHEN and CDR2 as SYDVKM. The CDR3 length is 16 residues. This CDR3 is CASSLLRVYSNQPQHF. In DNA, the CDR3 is TGTGCCAGCAGTTTATTAAGGGTCTATAGCAATCAGCCCCAGCATTTT.

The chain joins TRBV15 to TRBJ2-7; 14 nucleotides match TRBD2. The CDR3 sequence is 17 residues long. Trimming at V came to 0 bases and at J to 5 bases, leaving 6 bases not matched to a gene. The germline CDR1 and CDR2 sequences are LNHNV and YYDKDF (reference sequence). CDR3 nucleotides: TGTGCCACCAGCAGAGATAAGGGACTAGCGGGGGCCCACGAGCAGTACTTC. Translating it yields CATSRDKGLAGAHEQYF.

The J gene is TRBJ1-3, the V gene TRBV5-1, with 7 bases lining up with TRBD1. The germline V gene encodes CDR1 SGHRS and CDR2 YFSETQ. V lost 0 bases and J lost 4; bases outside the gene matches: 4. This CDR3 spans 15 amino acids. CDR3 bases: TGCGCCAGCAGCTTGGGGGACAGACTGGGAAACACCATATATTTT. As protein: CASSLGDRLGNTIYF.

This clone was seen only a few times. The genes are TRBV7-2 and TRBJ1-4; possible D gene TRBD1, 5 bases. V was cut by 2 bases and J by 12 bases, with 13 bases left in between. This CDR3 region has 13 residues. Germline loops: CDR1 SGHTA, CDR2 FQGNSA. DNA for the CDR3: TGTGCCAGCAGCTTATATACCTGGGACCAACTGTTTTTT. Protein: CASSLYTWDQLFF.